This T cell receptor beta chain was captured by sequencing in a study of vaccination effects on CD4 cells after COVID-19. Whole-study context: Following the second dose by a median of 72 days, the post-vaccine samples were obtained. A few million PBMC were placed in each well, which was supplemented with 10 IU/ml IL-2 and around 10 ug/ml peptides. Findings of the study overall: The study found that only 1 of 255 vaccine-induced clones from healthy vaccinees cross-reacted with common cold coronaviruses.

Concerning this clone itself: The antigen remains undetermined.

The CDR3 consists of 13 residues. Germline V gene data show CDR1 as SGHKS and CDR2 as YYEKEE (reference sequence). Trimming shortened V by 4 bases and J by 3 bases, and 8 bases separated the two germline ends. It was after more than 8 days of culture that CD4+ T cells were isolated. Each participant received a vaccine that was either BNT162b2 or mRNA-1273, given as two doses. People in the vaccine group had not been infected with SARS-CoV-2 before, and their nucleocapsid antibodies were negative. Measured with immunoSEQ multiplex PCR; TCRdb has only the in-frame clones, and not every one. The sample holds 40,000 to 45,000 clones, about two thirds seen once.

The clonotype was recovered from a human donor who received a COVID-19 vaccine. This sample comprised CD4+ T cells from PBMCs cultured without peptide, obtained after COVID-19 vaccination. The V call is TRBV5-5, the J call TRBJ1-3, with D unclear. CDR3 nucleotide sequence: TGTGCCAGCAGCCAGGACGTTGGAAACACCATATATTTT. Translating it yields CASSQDVGNTIYF.